The 19 T cell receptor beta chains given below trace back to one sample, sequenced in a study of response to subunit inactivated influenza vaccine. TCRdb analysed the RT-PCR reads with MiXCR anew, one entry per CDR3 protein. This repertoire shows about half a million distinct CDR3 sequences, 7.6% found once; its top ten account for 10% to 15%. Sample: PBMCs from blood, taken roughly 24 months after vaccination. Receptors originate from a man between 50 and 75 years old who received an inactivated influenza vaccine.

V usage is TRBV29-1 and J usage is TRBJ1-2; the D is unclear. Germline lookup yields CDR1 SQVTM and CDR2 ANQGSEA. Deletions cut 0 bases from V and 5 bases from J, with 13 bases between. The CDR3 extends over 14 amino acids. This CDR3 is CSVEDSPQRYGYTF. The DNA for the CDR3 is TGCAGCGTTGAAGATTCTCCCCAGAGATATGGCTACACCTTC. Combining the CDR3 with reference TRBV29-1 and TRBJ1-2 gives the whole variable domain SAVISQKPSRDICQRGTSLTIQCQVDSQVTMMFWYRQQPGQSLTLIATANQGSEATYESGFVIDKFPISRPNLTFSTLTVSNMSPEDSSIYLCSVEDSPQRYGYTFGSGTRLTVV.

This clonotype was seen only a few times. The chain uses TRBV29-1 and TRBJ1-5, with D unresolved. The CDR3 spans 13 residues. CDR1 is SQVTM, CDR2 ANQGSEA, per germline. Deletions cut 2 bases from V and 6 bases from J, with 11 bases between. The CDR3 DNA follows: TGCAGCGTTGAAATAGGGCGAGGTCAGCCCCAGCATTTT. Protein sequence: CSVEIGRGQPQHF.

This clonotype was observed many times. The chain carries TRBV20-1 and TRBJ2-5; D may correspond to TRBD1 or TRBD2 (5 bases each). Germline V gene data show CDR1 as DFQATT and CDR2 as SNEGSKA (reference sequence). Trimming took off 1 base at V and 4 bases at J, with 22 bases between the two ends. The CDR3 has 17 residues. CDR3 DNA sequence: TGCAGTGCTAGAGCAATTGAGGGACGTACTTGGGGAGAGACCCAGTACTTC. Translated: CSARAIEGRTWGETQYF.

V gene TRBV7-2 combines with J gene TRBJ2-5; D might be TRBD1 or TRBD2, each matching 5 bases. The CDR3 totals 15 residues. In germline, CDR1 is SGHTA, CDR2 FQGNSA. Trimming took off 1 base at V and 4 bases at J, with 13 bases between the two ends. CDR3: CASSLGPGRLETQYF. CDR3 sequence (DNA): TGTGCCAGCAGCTTAGGGCCAGGGAGACTAGAGACCCAGTACTTC.

This sequence joins TRBV5-6 and TRBJ2-7; no definite D call. Deletions cut 0 bases from V and 6 bases from J, with 7 bases between. CDR1 and CDR2 (germline): SGHDT, YYEEEE. The CDR3 contains 12 residues. CDR3 amino acids: CASSLEAVEQYF. CDR3 nucleotide sequence: TGTGCCAGCAGCTTGGAGGCTGTCGAGCAGTACTTC.

This clonotype was seen a few times. The chain uses TRBV10-3 and TRBJ1-2, with 7 nucleotides matching TRBD1. CDR1 is ENHRY, CDR2 SYGVKD, per germline. This CDR3 region has 13 residues. After removal of 6 bases from V and 2 bases from J, the junction contained 3 bases not matched to a gene. As DNA, the CDR3 is TGTGCCATCAGAGTGACAGGGAACTATGGCTACACCTTC. Translating gives CAIRVTGNYGYTF.

This clonotype was picked up many times. The genes are TRBV29-1 and TRBJ1-1; 9 nucleotides line up with TRBD1. J gave up 3 bases and V 7 bases, and 3 bases lay outside the gene matches. In germline, CDR1 is SQVTM, CDR2 ANQGSEA. The CDR3 extends over 12 amino acids. CDR3 sequence: CSATGGYTEAFF. CDR3 nucleotide sequence: TGCAGCGCGACAGGGGGGTACACTGAAGCTTTCTTT. The variable domain in full, completed from reference TRBV29-1 and TRBJ1-1, reads SAVISQKPSRDICQRGTSLTIQCQVDSQVTMMFWYRQQPGQSLTLIATANQGSEATYESGFVIDKFPISRPNLTFSTLTVSNMSPEDSSIYLCSATGGYTEAFFGQGTRLTVV.

The chain recombines TRBV5-1 with TRBJ2-1, with D tentatively TRBD1 or TRBD2 (8 bases each). Germline V gene sequence: CDR1 SGHRS, CDR2 YFSETQ. This CDR3 comprises 13 residues. Trimming took off 2 bases at V and 9 bases at J, with 12 bases between the two ends. This CDR3 reads CASSFSGTGEQFF. The DNA for the CDR3 is TGCGCCAGCAGCTTTAGCGGGACAGGTGAGCAGTTCTTC.

J is TRBJ1-5 and V is TRBV6-2 or TRBV6-3, with no clear D. The CDR3 spans 12 residues. The V gene's germline CDR1 is MNHEY and CDR2 SVGEGT. The germline V and J ends were trimmed by 8 bases and 5 bases, with 10 bases remaining between them. Here the CDR3 reads CASRRRDQPQHF. The CDR3 region has the DNA TGTGCCAGCCGCCGGAGGGATCAGCCCCAGCATTTT.

This clonotype was observed a few times. The chain combines TRBV5-1 with TRBJ2-7; a possible D gene is TRBD1 (6 bases). The germline V gene encodes CDR1 SGHRS and CDR2 YFSETQ. V dropped 0 bases and J dropped 6 bases, with 13 bases sitting between them. The CDR3 runs to 14 residues. CDR3: CASSLAAGVSEQYF. The CDR3, as DNA: TGCGCCAGCAGCTTGGCCGCAGGGGTCAGCGAGCAGTACTTC.

The genes are TRBV3-1 and TRBJ2-3, with TRBD1 matching over 7 bases. With 6 bases clipped from V and 5 bases from J, the junction kept 14 bases outside the gene matches. The germline CDR1 and CDR2 sequences are LGHDT and YNNKEL (reference sequence). CDR3 length: 16 amino acids. The CDR3 nucleotides read TGTGCCAGCAGTCGTTACCGGGACAGCGCCGGAGATACGCAGTATTTT. Its translation is CASSRYRDSAGDTQYF.

The rearrangement joins TRBV29-1 to TRBJ1-1; no firm D call. V lost 8 bases, J lost 0 bases, and 10 bases lay in between. This CDR3 has 12 amino acids. The V gene's germline CDR1 is SQVTM and CDR2 ANQGSEA. The CDR3, as DNA: TGCAGCCCCCTCCGGGTGAACACTGAAGCTTTCTTT. Residues: CSPLRVNTEAFF.

The V and J genes are TRBV5-1 and TRBJ2-5, with a possible D match to TRBD2 (7 bases). Trimming left V 4 bases short and J 3 bases short, with 13 bases between. Germline CDR1 reads SGHRS; CDR2 reads YFSETQ. The CDR3 runs to 14 residues. The CDR3 spells CASSGGDTEETQYF. Here the CDR3 DNA reads TGCGCCAGCAGCGGGGGGGACACTGAAGAGACCCAGTACTTC. The full variable domain, rest sourced from reference TRBV5-1 and TRBJ2-5, is KAGVTQTPRYLIKTRGQQVTLSCSPISGHRSVSWYQQTPGQGLQFLFEYFSETQRNKGNFPGRFSGRQFSNSRSEMNVSTLELGDSALYLCASSGGDTEETQYFGPGTRLLVL.

J is TRBJ2-1 and V is TRBV7-2; 11 bases align to TRBD2. The CDR3 has 17 residues. Germline CDR1 and CDR2: SGHTA and FQGNSA. Losses at the gene ends were 1 base for V and 4 bases for J; bases not matched to a gene: 6. CDR3 loop: CASSLVLLAGGYNEQFF. As DNA, the CDR3 is TGTGCCAGCAGCTTAGTCCTTCTAGCGGGGGGATACAATGAGCAGTTCTTC.

This clonotype was counted many times. The chain joins TRBV20-1 to TRBJ2-1; TRBD1 matches at 8 bases. Trimming at V came to 1 base and at J to 0 bases, leaving 11 bases not matched to a gene. This CDR3 is built from 18 residues. Germline CDR1 is DFQATT and CDR2 is SNEGSKA (reference sequence). As DNA, the CDR3 is TGCAGTGCTAGAGGGGGACTTGACAGGGGTACCTCCTACAATGAGCAGTTCTTC. Its protein product is CSARGGLDRGTSYNEQFF.

This chain links TRBV20-1 with TRBJ2-3, with 9 bases matching TRBD2. CDR3 length equals 15 residues. Germline CDR1 is DFQATT and CDR2 is SNEGSKA (reference sequence). The ends lost 3 bases at V and 1 base at J; junction bases unmatched: 5. This CDR3 is CSASALAGRTDTQYF. In DNA form, the CDR3 reads TGCAGTGCTAGTGCGCTAGCGGGGCGCACAGATACGCAGTATTTT.

The gene calls are TRBV7-9 and TRBJ2-1, with TRBD1 matching 7 bases. The germline CDR1 and CDR2 sequences are SEHNR and FQNEAQ (reference sequence). V gave up 3 bases and J gave up 6 bases; unmatched junction bases: 5. This CDR3 spans 14 amino acids. CDR3 sequence: CASSFGGQRNEQFF. Here the CDR3 DNA reads TGTGCCAGCAGCTTTGGGGGACAGCGCAATGAGCAGTTCTTC.

This clonotype came up many times. The V and J genes are TRBV10-3 and TRBJ2-3; 7 bases fit TRBD2. The CDR3 runs to 14 residues. V gave up 8 bases and J gave up 4 bases; unmatched junction bases: 9. Germline CDR1 ENHRY, CDR2 SYGVKD. CDR3 sequence: CAIRGGSYADTQYF. CDR3 sequence (DNA): TGTGCCATCCGGGGAGGGTCTTACGCAGATACGCAGTATTTT.

Ten or more counts support this clonotype. The chain couples TRBV15 to TRBJ1-2; 7 nucleotides agree with TRBD1. This CDR3 contains 13 residues. The ends lost 5 bases at V and 5 bases at J; junction bases unmatched: 5. Germline V lookup: CDR1 LNHNV, CDR2 YYDKDF (reference sequence). CDR3 DNA sequence: TGTGCCACCAGCTTCCGACAGGGTTATGGCTACACCTTC. This sequence encodes CATSFRQGYGYTF.